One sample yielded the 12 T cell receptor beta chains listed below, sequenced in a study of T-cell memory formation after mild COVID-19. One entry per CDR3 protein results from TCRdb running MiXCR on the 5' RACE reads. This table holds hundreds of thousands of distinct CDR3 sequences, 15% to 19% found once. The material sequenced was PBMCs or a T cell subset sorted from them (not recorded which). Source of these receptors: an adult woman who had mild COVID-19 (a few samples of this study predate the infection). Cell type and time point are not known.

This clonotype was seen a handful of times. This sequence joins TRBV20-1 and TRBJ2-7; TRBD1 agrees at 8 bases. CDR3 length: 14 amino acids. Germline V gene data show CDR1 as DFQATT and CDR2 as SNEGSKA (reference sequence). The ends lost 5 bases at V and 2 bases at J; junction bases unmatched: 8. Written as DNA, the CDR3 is TGCAGTGCTGCTATCGGACAGGGCGCCTACGAGCAGTACTTC. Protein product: CSAAIGQGAYEQYF.

CDR3 coding DNA: TGTGCCAGCAGCCGCGGGACAATTCAGTACAATGAGCAGTTCTTC. This gives the protein CASSRGTIQYNEQFF. The chain recombines TRBV5-5 with TRBJ2-1; possibly TRBD1 or TRBD2 for D (6 bases each). Trimming stripped 4 bases from V and 4 bases from J, with 15 bases between. The CDR3 is 15 amino acids. The germline V gene encodes CDR1 SGHKS and CDR2 YYEKEE (reference sequence).

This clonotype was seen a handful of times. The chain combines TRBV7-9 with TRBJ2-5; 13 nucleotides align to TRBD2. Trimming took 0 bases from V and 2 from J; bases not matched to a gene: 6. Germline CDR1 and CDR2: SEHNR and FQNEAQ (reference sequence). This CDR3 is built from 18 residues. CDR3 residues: CASSLAAGLAGEQETQYF. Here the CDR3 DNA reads TGTGCCAGCAGCTTAGCCGCCGGACTAGCGGGAGAGCAAGAGACCCAGTACTTC. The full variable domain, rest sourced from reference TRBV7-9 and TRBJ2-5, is DTGVSQNPRHKITKRGQNVTFRCDPISEHNRLYWYRQTLGQGPEFLTYFQNEAQLEKSRLLSDRFSAERPKGSFSTLEIQRTEQGDSAMYLCASSLAAGLAGEQETQYFGPGTRLLVL.

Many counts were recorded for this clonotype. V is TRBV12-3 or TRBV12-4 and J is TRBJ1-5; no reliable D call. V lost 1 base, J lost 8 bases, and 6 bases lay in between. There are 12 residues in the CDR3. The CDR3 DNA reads TGTGCCAGCAGTTTAGAGACGGAGCCCCAGCATTTT. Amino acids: CASSLETEPQHF.

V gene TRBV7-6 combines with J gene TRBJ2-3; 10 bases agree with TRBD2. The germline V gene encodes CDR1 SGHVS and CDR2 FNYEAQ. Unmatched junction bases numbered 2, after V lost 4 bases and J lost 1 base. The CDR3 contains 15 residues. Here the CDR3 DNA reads TGTGCCAGCAGCTCTAGCGGGAGCCGCACAGATACGCAGTATTTT. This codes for CASSSSGSRTDTQYF. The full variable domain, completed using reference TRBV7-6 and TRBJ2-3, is GAGVSQSPRYKVTKRGQDVALRCDPISGHVSLYWYRQALGQGPEFLTYFNYEAQQDKSGLPNDRFSAERPEGSISTLTIQRTEQRDSAMYRCASSSSGSRTDTQYFGPGTRLTVL.

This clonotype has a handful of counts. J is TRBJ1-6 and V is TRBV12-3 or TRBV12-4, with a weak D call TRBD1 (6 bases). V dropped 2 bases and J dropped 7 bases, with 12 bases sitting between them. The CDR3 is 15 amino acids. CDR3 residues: CASSLMGAQNSPLHF. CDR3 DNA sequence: TGTGCCAGCAGTTTAATGGGGGCGCAGAATTCACCCCTCCACTTT.

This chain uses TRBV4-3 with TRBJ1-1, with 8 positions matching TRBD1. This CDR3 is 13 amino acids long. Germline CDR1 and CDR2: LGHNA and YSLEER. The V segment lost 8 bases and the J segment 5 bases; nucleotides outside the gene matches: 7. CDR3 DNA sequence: TGCGCCAGCGGATCACAGGGGGGGACTGAAGCTTTCTTT. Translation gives CASGSQGGTEAFF.

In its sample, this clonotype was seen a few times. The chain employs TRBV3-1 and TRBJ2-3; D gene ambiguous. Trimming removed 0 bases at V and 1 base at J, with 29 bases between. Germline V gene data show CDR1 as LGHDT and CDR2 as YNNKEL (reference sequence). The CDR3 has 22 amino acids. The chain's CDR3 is CASSQDYSTLNFRPQGTDTQYF. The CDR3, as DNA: TGTGCCAGCAGCCAAGACTACTCAACTCTTAACTTCAGACCCCAAGGCACAGATACGCAGTATTTT.

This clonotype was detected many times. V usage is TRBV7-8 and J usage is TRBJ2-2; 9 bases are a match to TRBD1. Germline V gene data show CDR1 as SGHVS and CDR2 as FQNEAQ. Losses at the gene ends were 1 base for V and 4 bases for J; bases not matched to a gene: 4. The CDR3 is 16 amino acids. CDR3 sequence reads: CASSLGQGGSTGELFF. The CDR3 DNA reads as TGTGCCAGCAGCTTAGGACAGGGGGGTTCCACCGGGGAGCTGTTTTTT.

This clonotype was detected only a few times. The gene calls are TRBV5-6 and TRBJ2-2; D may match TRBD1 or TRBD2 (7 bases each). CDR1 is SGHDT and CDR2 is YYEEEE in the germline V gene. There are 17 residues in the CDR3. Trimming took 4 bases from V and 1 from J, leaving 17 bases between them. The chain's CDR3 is CASSQGGRMRNTGELFF. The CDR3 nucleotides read TGTGCCAGCAGCCAGGGGGGGAGAATGAGGAACACCGGGGAGCTGTTTTTT.

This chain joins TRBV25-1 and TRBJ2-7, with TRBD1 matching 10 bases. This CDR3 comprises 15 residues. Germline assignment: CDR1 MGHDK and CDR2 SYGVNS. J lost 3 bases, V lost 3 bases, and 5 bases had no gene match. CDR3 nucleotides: TGTGCCAGCAGTGAGCCTGGACAGGGGGACTACGAGCAGTACTTC. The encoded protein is CASSEPGQGDYEQYF.

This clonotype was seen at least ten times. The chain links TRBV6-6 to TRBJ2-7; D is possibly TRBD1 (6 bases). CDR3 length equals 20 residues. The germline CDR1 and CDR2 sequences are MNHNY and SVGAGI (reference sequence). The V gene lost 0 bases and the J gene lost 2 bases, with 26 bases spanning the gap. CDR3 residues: CASSYSRRTGLYEGAYEQYF. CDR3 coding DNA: TGTGCCAGCAGTTACTCCCGACGCACAGGGCTGTACGAGGGTGCCTACGAGCAGTACTTC.